Reported below is one T cell receptor (beta chain). The sample comes from a study of blood T cell repertoires in COVID-19. Looking at the study overall: Collection of acute and convalescent COVID-19 samples took place in the United States, Italy and Spain. PBMCs, B-cell-depleted T cells, or T cells were the source of the cDNA or gDNA that made up the material.

Germline CDR1 reads SGHDT; CDR2 reads YYEEEE. Trimming cost V 3 bases and J 6 bases; bases outside gene matches: 5. The CDR3 consists of 15 residues. The authors' processing: From reference gene primer amplification, estimates of nucleated cell counts were derived. Generated by immunoSEQ multiplex PCR, the TCRdb table keeps only in-frame clones and is missing some. That table supplies the V and J calls and clone size; D and trimming were determined from the DNA. In the table there are fewer than 50,000 clones, 88% of which are singletons. What was sequenced was peripheral blood. This clonotype was sampled from a man between 45 and 60 years old with active COVID-19. The gene calls are TRBV5-6 and TRBJ2-1; TRBD2 matches 11 bases. The CDR3 here is CASSSTSGTGNEQFF. The CDR3 coding sequence is TGTGCCAGCAGCTCGACTAGCGGGACGGGCAATGAGCAGTTCTTC. Full variable domain (rest looked up from reference TRBV5-6 and TRBJ2-1): DAGVTQSPTHLIKTRGQQVTLRCSPKSGHDTVSWYQQALGQGPQFIFQYYEEEERQRGNFPDRFSGHQFPNYSSELNVNALLLGDSALYLCASSSTSGTGNEQFFGPGTRLTVL.